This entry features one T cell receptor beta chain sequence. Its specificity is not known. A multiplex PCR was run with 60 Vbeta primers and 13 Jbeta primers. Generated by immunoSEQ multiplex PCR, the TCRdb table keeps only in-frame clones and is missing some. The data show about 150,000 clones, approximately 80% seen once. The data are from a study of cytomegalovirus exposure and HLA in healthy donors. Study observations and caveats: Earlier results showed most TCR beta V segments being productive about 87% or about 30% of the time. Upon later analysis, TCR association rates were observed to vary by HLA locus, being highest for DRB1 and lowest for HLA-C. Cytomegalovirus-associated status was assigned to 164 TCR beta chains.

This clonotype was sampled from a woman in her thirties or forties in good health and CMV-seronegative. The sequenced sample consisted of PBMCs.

CDR3 in amino acids: CASSQDMVMGTAGTGELFF. The CDR3 DNA is TGTGCCAGCAGCCAAGATATGGTCATGGGGACAGCAGGGACCGGGGAGCTGTTTTTT. V usage is TRBV4-2 and J usage is TRBJ2-2; 7 bases fit TRBD1. J gave up 5 bases and V 0 bases, and 15 bases lay outside the gene matches. This CDR3 comprises 19 residues. CDR1 is LGHNA and CDR2 is YNFKEQ in the germline V gene.